The 24 T cell receptor beta chains given below trace back to one sample, sequenced in a study of blood T cell repertoires in COVID-19. Repertoires were generated with immunoSEQ multiplex PCR, while TCRdb's copy carries only in-frame clones and drops some. The table includes roughly 240,000 clones, over 75% detected once. The specimen was PBMCs or T cells enriched from blood (not recorded which). The source of these receptors is a woman between 45 and 60 years old with acute COVID-19.

This chain links TRBV7-3 with TRBJ1-2, with D unresolved. Germline V gene sequence: CDR1 SGHTA, CDR2 FQGTGA. CDR3 size: 13 residues. Trimming shortened V by 2 bases and J by 3 bases, and 7 bases separated the two germline ends. In nucleotides, the CDR3 is TGTGCCAGCAGCTTATCGGGTTACTATGGCTACACCTTC. Its translation is CASSLSGYYGYTF.

This clone came up a few times. The chain carries TRBV19 and TRBJ1-5; D may be TRBD1 (6 bases). Germline lookup yields CDR1 LNHDA and CDR2 SQIVND (reference sequence). The V gene lost 3 bases and the J gene lost 0 bases, with 12 bases spanning the gap. The CDR3 spans 16 residues. CDR3 amino acids: CASSMLRGYSNQPQHF. The CDR3 DNA reads TGTGCCAGTAGTATGCTCAGGGGTTATAGCAATCAGCCCCAGCATTTT. The full variable domain, completed using reference TRBV19 and TRBJ1-5, is DGGITQSPKYLFRKEGQNVTLSCEQNLNHDAMYWYRQDPGQGLRLIYYSQIVNDFQKGDIAEGYSVSREKKESFPLTVTSAQKNPTAFYLCASSMLRGYSNQPQHFGDGTRLSIL.

The V and J genes are TRBV6-5 and TRBJ1-2, with D maybe TRBD1 (5 bases). Per germline, CDR1 MNHEY and CDR2 SVGAGI. CDR3 size: 13 residues. V was pared by 8 bases and J by 1 base, with 11 bases between. CDR3 nucleotide sequence: TGTGCCAGCTCTATGACAGATAACTATGGCTACACCTTC. Its protein is CASSMTDNYGYTF.

The V and J genes are TRBV19 and TRBJ1-5, with a tentative D call TRBD1 (6 bases). This CDR3 is 17 amino acids long. The V end lost 7 bases, the J end lost 3 bases, and 22 bases lay between the germline ends. The germline gives CDR1 LNHDA, CDR2 SQIVND (reference sequence). CDR3 sequence reads: CASMGRRTETYNQPQHF. The CDR3 DNA reads as TGTGCCAGTATGGGACGACGGACAGAAACTTACAATCAGCCCCAGCATTTT.

This clone has only a few counts. The chain uses TRBV5-1 and TRBJ1-6; D is perhaps TRBD1 (6 bases). The ends were cut back, 5 bases at V and 6 bases at J, with 15 bases in the middle. The CDR3 sequence is 15 residues long. CDR1 and CDR2 (germline): SGHRS, YFSETQ. The CDR3 loop is CASSSLQGANSPLHF. Here the CDR3 DNA reads TGCGCCAGCAGTTCCCTACAGGGAGCTAATTCACCCCTCCACTTT.

This sequence joins TRBV5-6 and TRBJ1-6, with a possible D match to TRBD1 (5 bases). CDR1 is SGHDT and CDR2 is YYEEEE in the germline V gene. The CDR3 has 16 amino acids. V was pared by 1 base and J by 0 bases, with 8 bases between. The CDR3 spells CASSLRGSSYNSPLHF. CDR3 nucleotides: TGTGCCAGCAGCTTGCGGGGGAGCTCCTATAATTCACCCCTCCACTTT.

The gene calls are TRBV24-1 and TRBJ2-3; D is ambiguous. Trimming removed 2 bases from V and 2 bases from J, with 7 bases in between. CDR3 size: 14 residues. CDR1 and CDR2 (germline): KGHDR, SFDVKD. CDR3 protein: CATSDSSPTDTQYF. The CDR3 nucleotides read TGTGCCACCAGTGATTCCAGTCCCACAGATACGCAGTATTTT.

The V call is TRBV7-8, the J call TRBJ1-5; D not resolved. From germline, CDR1 is SGHVS and CDR2 FQNEAQ. V was shortened by 1 base and J by 0 bases, with 7 bases between the two germline ends. This CDR3 has 15 residues. The CDR3 DNA reads TGTGCCAGCAGCTTAGTAGATTATAGCAATCAGCCCCAGCATTTT. Protein product: CASSLVDYSNQPQHF. Full variable domain (remainder filled in from reference TRBV7-8 and TRBJ1-5): GAGVSQSPRYKVAKRGQDVALRCDPISGHVSLFWYQQALGQGPEFLTYFQNEAQLDKSGLPSDRFFAERPEGSVSTLKIQRTQQEDSAVYLCASSLVDYSNQPQHFGDGTRLSIL.

The rearrangement uses TRBV4-3 and TRBJ2-7; 8 bases line up with TRBD1. CDR1 is LGHNA and CDR2 is YSLEER in the germline V gene. The CDR3 length is 14 residues. V trimming: 1 base; J trimming: 2 bases; junction bases outside the gene matches: 1. For the CDR3, the DNA is TGCGCCAGCAGCCAAGGGACAGGGACCTACGAGCAGTACTTC. It specifies CASSQGTGTYEQYF.

This clone was seen just once. The V call is TRBV25-1, the J call TRBJ2-3; tentatively, D is TRBD2 (5 bases). Germline V gene sequence: CDR1 MGHDK, CDR2 SYGVNS. This CDR3 spans 16 amino acids. V lost 1 base and J 4 bases, leaving 15 bases between the germline ends. The CDR3 DNA sequence: TGTGCCAGCAGTGAATCGGTACGGGGTAAATCAGATACGCAGTATTTT. Its protein product is CASSESVRGKSDTQYF. Filled out from reference TRBV25-1 and TRBJ2-3, the complete variable domain reads EADIYQTPRYLVIGTGKKITLECSQTMGHDKMYWYQQDPGMELHLIHYSYGVNSTEKGDLSSESTVSRIRTEHFPLTLESARPSHTSQYLCASSESVRGKSDTQYFGPGTRLTVL.

CDR3 nucleotides: TGTGCCAGCAGTGCCCTGACAGTGAAAGAAGCCAAAAACATTCAGTACTTC. It codes for CASSALTVKEAKNIQYF. The V and J genes are TRBV6-1 and TRBJ2-4; tentatively, D is TRBD1 (5 bases). This CDR3 is 17 amino acids long. V was pared by 4 bases and J by 0 bases, with 16 bases between. Germline V gene sequence: CDR1 MNHNS, CDR2 SASEGT.

CDR3 amino acids: CASSETGADTQYF. The DNA of the CDR3 is TGTGCCAGCAGTGAAACGGGGGCAGATACGCAGTATTTT. The chain combines TRBV6-1 with TRBJ2-3, with D possibly being TRBD2 (6 bases). V gave up 2 bases and J gave up 4 bases, with 7 bases separating them. Germline CDR1 and CDR2: MNHNS and SASEGT. The CDR3 consists of 13 residues.

The genes are TRBV19 and TRBJ2-7; TRBD2 is a possible D gene (5 bases). CDR1 and CDR2 (germline): LNHDA, SQIVND (reference sequence). Trimming left V 5 bases short and J 5 bases short, with 7 bases between. CDR3 size: 11 residues. The CDR3 nucleotides read TGTGCCAGTAGTTCGCGGGACGAGCAGTACTTC. It translates to CASSSRDEQYF. Full variable domain (rest looked up from reference TRBV19 and TRBJ2-7): DGGITQSPKYLFRKEGQNVTLSCEQNLNHDAMYWYRQDPGQGLRLIYYSQIVNDFQKGDIAEGYSVSREKKESFPLTVTSAQKNPTAFYLCASSSRDEQYFGPGTRLTVT.

The V gene is TRBV5-5, the J gene TRBJ1-1, with D tentatively TRBD1 (5 bases). Between the trimmed V and J ends, which lost 5 bases and 1 base, there was a span of 9 bases. CDR3 length: 13 residues. In germline, CDR1 is SGHKS, CDR2 YYEKEE (reference sequence). CDR3 residues: CASSRGSNTEAFF. For the CDR3, the DNA is TGTGCCAGCAGTCGGGGGTCGAACACTGAAGCTTTCTTT.

CDR3 nucleotides: TGTGCCAGCAGCTTAGCCACCGGACTAGGCTATGGAGATACGCAGTATTTT. It specifies CASSLATGLGYGDTQYF. This chain links TRBV7-9 with TRBJ2-3; 7 bases match TRBD2. The CDR3 covers 17 residues. Germline V gene sequence: CDR1 SEHNR, CDR2 FQNEAQ (reference sequence). Trimming took 0 bases from V and 5 from J; bases not matched to a gene: 11.

The rearrangement links TRBV5-6 to TRBJ1-2; D is undetermined. Germline lookup yields CDR1 SGHDT and CDR2 YYEEEE. The CDR3 is 13 amino acids. Trimming shortened V by 1 base and J by 7 bases, and 11 bases separated the two germline ends. CDR3: CASSLTGILGYTF. The CDR3 nucleotides are TGTGCCAGCAGCTTGACGGGGATACTTGGCTACACCTTC.

As to this clone: Germline and junction disagree at one end, which may indicate a read error. The chain joins TRBV15 to TRBJ1-2; D is unresolved. Germline CDR1 is LNHNV and CDR2 is YYDKDF (reference sequence). The CDR3 contains 15 residues. CDR3 in amino acids: CATSRDPGSPLGLPF. CDR3 nucleotide sequence: TGTGCCACCAGCAGAGATCCTGGAAGCCCACTAGGGCTACCCTTC.

The chain couples TRBV7-2 to TRBJ1-1; 10 positions agree with TRBD1. The length of the CDR3 is 14 residues. The J segment lost 5 bases and the V segment lost 3 bases, leaving 3 bases of the junction unmatched. Germline-derived CDR1 and CDR2 are SGHTA and FQGNSA. CDR3 DNA sequence: TGTGCCAGCAGCTTGGGACAGGGGTATACTGAAGCTTTCTTT. Its translation is CASSLGQGYTEAFF.

Only one count was recorded for this clone. The genes are TRBV7-3 and TRBJ1-5; D uncertain. The CDR3 totals 15 residues. Looked up from germline, CDR1 is SGHTA and CDR2 is FQGTGA. The V end was cut by 8 bases, the J end by 3 bases, with 17 bases between. CDR3 bases: TGTGCCAGCGCCGAGGACTCCCAAACCAATCAGCCCCAGCATTTT. Protein product: CASAEDSQTNQPQHF.

The V gene is TRBV19, the J gene TRBJ2-7; perhaps TRBD1 as D (5 bases). CDR3 length: 14 residues. Germline CDR1 reads LNHDA; CDR2 reads SQIVND (reference sequence). Deletions cut 7 bases from V and 2 bases from J, with 15 bases between. CDR3 sequence: CASTPTATPYEQYF. CDR3 sequence (DNA): TGTGCCAGTACCCCGACAGCCACCCCCTACGAGCAGTACTTC.

This clone was recorded once. The genes are TRBV9 and TRBJ2-3, with 9 bases aligning to TRBD2. Germline V gives CDR1 SGDLS, CDR2 YYNGEE. The CDR3 contains 16 residues. The trim removed 1 base at V and 2 bases at J, leaving 5 bases unmatched. The CDR3 DNA follows: TGTGCCAGCAGCGTAACGGCGGGGGGGATCACAGATACGCAGTATTTT. Translating it yields CASSVTAGGITDTQYF.

To note about this clone: Other DNA sequences within the sample encode an identical CDR3. The chain recombines TRBV5-1 with TRBJ1-3; TRBD1 aligns across 7 bases. This CDR3 has 15 amino acids. Germline-derived CDR1 and CDR2 are SGHRS and YFSETQ. V shed 2 bases, J shed 2 bases, and the junction held 4 bases outside the gene matches. CDR3: CASSLAGQAGNTIYF. The CDR3 bases are TGCGCCAGCAGCTTAGCCGGACAGGCTGGAAACACCATATATTTT.

This clone was recorded only once. The chain has TRBV4-1 and TRBJ2-3; 12 bases match TRBD2. The CDR3 totals 17 residues. Germline loops: CDR1 MGHRA, CDR2 YSYEKL. V dropped 5 bases and J dropped 3; count of bases not matched to a gene: 9. CDR3 in amino acids: CASSERLAGDATDTQYF. The CDR3 region has the DNA TGCGCCAGCAGCGAAAGACTAGCGGGGGACGCGACAGATACGCAGTATTTT.

The V gene is TRBV9, the J gene TRBJ1-1; D uncertain. V was cut by 2 bases and J by 0 bases, with 11 bases left in between. The CDR3 is 15 amino acids. The germline V gene has CDR1 SGDLS and CDR2 YYNGEE. Here the CDR3 reads CASSVASELNTEAFF. CDR3 coding DNA: TGTGCCAGCAGCGTCGCCTCGGAGTTGAACACTGAAGCTTTCTTT.